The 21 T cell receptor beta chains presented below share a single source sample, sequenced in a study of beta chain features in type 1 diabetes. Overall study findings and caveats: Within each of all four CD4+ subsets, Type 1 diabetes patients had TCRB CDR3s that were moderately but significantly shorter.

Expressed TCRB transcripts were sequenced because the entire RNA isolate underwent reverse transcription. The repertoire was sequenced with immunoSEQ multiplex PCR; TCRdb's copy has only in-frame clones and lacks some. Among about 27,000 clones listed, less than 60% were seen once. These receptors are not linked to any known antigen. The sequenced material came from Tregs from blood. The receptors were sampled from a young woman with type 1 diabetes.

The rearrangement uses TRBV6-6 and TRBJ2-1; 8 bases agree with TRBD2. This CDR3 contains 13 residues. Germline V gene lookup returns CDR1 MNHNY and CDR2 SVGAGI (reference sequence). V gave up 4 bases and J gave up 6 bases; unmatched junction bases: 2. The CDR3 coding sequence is TGTGCCAGCAGTTTCCGGGAGGGCAATGAGCAGTTCTTC. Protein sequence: CASSFREGNEQFF.

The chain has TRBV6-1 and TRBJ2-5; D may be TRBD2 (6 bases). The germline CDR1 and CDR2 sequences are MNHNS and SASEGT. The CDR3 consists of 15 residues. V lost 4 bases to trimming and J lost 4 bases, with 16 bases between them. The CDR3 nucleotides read TGTGCCAGCAGTGTCCGGCGGGGCTCCGGAGAGACCCAGTACTTC. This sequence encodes CASSVRRGSGETQYF.

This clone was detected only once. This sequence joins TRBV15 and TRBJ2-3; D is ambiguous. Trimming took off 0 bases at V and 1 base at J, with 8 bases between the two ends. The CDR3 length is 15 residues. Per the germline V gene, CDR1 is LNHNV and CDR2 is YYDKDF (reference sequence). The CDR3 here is CATSRDPGGTDTQYF. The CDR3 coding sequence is TGTGCCACCAGCAGAGATCCCGGAGGCACAGATACGCAGTATTTT.

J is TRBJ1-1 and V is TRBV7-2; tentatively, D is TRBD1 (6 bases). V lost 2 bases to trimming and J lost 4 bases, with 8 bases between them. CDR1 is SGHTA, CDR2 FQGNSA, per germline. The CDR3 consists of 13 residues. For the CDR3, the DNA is TGTGCCAGCAGCTTACAGGGGACCACTGAAGCTTTCTTT. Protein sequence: CASSLQGTTEAFF. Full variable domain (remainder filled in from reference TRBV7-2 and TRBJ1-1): GAGVSQSPSNKVTEKGKDVELRCDPISGHTALYWYRQSLGQGLEFLIYFQGNSAPDKSGLPSDRFSAERTGGSVSTLTIQRTQQEDSAVYLCASSLQGTTEAFFGQGTRLTVV.

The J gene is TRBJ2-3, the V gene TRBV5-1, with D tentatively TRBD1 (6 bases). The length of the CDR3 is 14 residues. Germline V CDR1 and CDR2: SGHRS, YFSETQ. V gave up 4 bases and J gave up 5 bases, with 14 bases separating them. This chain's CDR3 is CASSPQGQEDTQYF. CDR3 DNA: TGCGCCAGCAGCCCGCAGGGGCAGGAAGATACGCAGTATTTT.

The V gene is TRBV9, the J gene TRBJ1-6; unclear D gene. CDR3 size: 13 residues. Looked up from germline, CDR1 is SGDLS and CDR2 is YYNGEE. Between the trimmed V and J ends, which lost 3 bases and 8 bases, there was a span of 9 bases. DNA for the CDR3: TGTGCCAGCAGCGCGCCGGGAGATTCACCCCTCCACTTT. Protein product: CASSAPGDSPLHF.

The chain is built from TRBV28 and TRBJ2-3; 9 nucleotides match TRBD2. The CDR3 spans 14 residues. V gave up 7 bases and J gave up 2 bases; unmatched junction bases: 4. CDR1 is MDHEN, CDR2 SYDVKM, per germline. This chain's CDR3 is CASTAGGSTDTQYF. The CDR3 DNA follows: TGTGCCAGCACCGCGGGGGGGTCCACAGATACGCAGTATTTT.

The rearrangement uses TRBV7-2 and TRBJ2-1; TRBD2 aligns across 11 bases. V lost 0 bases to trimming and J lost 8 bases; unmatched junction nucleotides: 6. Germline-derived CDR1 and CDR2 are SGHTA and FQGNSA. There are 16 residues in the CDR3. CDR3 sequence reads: CASSLALLAGVDEQFF. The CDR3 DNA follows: TGTGCCAGCAGCTTAGCGTTACTAGCGGGAGTGGATGAGCAGTTCTTC. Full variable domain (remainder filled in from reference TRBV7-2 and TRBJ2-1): GAGVSQSPSNKVTEKGKDVELRCDPISGHTALYWYRQSLGQGLEFLIYFQGNSAPDKSGLPSDRFSAERTGGSVSTLTIQRTQQEDSAVYLCASSLALLAGVDEQFFGPGTRLTVL.

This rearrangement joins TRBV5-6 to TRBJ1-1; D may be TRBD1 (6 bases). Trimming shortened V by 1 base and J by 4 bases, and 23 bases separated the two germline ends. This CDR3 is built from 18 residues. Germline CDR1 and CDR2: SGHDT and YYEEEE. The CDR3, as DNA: TGTGCCAGCAGCTTGAGGGGGTCCTCCAACGTCCGCAGCACTGAAGCTTTCTTT. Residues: CASSLRGSSNVRSTEAFF.

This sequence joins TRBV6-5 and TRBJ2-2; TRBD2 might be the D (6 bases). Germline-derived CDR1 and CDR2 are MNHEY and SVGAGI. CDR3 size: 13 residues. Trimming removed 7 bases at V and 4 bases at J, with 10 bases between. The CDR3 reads CASTSGSTGELFF. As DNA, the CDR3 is TGTGCCAGCACTTCCGGGAGCACCGGGGAGCTGTTTTTT.

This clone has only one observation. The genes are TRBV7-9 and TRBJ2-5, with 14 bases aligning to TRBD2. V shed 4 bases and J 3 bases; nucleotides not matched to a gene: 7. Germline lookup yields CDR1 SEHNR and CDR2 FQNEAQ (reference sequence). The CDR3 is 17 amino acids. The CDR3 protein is CASSSRRGLAGEETQYF. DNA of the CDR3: TGTGCCAGCAGCTCCCGACGGGGACTAGCGGGAGAAGAGACCCAGTACTTC.

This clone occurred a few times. The CDR3 region has the DNA TGTGCCAGCAGTACCTCCGGAACTAGCGGGAGGGCGCGGCAGTTCTTC. Its protein is CASSTSGTSGRARQFF. V is TRBV28 and J is TRBJ2-1; 13 nucleotides agree with TRBD2. Unmatched junction bases numbered 13, after V lost 5 bases and J lost 12 bases. CDR3 size: 16 residues. The germline gives CDR1 MDHEN, CDR2 SYDVKM.

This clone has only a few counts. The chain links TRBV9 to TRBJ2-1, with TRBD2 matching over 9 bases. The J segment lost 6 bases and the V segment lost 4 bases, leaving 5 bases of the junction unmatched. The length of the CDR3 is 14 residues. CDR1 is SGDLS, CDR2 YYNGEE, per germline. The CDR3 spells CASSLSGRGNEQFF. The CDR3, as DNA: TGTGCCAGCAGCCTTAGCGGGAGAGGCAATGAGCAGTTCTTC.

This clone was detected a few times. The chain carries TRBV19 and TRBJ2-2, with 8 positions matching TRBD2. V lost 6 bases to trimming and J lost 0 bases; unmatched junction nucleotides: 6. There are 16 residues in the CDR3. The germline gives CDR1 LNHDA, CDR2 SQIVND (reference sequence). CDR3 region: CASRGWGLANTGELFF. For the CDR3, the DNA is TGTGCCAGTAGGGGTTGGGGACTAGCGAACACCGGGGAGCTGTTTTTT.

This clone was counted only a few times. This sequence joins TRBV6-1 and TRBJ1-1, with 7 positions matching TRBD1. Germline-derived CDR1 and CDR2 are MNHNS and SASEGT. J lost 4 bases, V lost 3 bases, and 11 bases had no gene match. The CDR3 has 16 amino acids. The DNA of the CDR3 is TGTGCCAGCAGTGAGGGGAAACGACAGGGATCCACTGAAGCTTTCTTT. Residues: CASSEGKRQGSTEAFF.

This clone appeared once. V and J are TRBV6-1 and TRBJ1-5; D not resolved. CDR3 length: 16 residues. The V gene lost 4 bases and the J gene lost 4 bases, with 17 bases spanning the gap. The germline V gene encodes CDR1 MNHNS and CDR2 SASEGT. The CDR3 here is CASSGNGRQANQPQHF. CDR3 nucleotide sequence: TGTGCCAGCAGTGGAAACGGCAGGCAGGCAAATCAGCCCCAGCATTTT.

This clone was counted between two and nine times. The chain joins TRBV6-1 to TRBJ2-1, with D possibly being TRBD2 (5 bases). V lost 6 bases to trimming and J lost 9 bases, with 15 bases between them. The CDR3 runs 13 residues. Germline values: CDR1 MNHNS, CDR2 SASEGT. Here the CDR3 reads CASSPGNLGEQFF. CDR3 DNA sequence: TGTGCCAGCAGCCCGGGGAATCTCGGTGAGCAGTTCTTC.

The CDR3 DNA reads as TGTGCCAGCAGTTTCGCAGGTGCCAAAGAGACCCAGTACTTC. This codes for CASSFAGAKETQYF. The chain uses TRBV27 and TRBJ2-5, with D hard to call. Germline loops: CDR1 MNHEY, CDR2 SMNVEV (reference sequence). The CDR3 sequence is 14 residues long. The V end lost 3 bases, the J end lost 3 bases, and 11 bases lay between the germline ends.

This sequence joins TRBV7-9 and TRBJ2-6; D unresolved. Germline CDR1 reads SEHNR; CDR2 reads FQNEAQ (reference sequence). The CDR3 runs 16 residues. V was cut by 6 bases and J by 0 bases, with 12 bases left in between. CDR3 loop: CASSSLGRSGANVLTF. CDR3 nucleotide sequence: TGTGCCAGCAGTTCACTGGGCCGCTCTGGGGCCAACGTCCTGACTTTC.

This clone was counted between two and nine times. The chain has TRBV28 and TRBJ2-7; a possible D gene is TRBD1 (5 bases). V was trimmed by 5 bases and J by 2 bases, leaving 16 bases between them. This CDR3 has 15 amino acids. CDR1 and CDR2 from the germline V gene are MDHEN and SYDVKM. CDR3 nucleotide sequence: TGTGCCAGCAGTGCACCAGGGTATTCGGCCTACGAGCAGTACTTC. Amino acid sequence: CASSAPGYSAYEQYF.

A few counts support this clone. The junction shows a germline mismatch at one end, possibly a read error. CDR3 DNA: TGTGCCAGCAATTTAGATTCACAACCCGAGCAGTACTTC. Protein product: CASNLDSQPEQYF. V and J are TRBV28 and TRBJ2-7; D gene unclear. Germline assignment: CDR1 MDHEN and CDR2 SYDVKM. CDR3 length: 13 amino acids.